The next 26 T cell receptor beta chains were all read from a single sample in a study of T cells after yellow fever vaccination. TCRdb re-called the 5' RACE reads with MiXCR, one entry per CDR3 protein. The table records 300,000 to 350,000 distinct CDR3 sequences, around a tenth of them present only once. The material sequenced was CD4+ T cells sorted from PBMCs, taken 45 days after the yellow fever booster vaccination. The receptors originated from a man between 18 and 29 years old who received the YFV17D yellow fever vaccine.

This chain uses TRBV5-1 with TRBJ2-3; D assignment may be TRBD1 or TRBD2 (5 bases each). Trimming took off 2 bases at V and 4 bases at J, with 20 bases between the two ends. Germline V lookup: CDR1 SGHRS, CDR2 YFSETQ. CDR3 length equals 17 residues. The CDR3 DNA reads TGCGCCAGCAGCTTTCTTGGGGACCCCCTCCGGCCAGATACGCAGTATTTT. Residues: CASSFLGDPLRPDTQYF.

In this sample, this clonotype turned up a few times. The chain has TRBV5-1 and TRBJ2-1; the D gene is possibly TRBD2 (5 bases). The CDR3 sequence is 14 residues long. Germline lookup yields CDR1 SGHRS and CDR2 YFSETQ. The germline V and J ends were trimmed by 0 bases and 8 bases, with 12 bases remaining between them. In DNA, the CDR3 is TGCGCCAGCAGCTTGGACTTGGACTTCGATGAGCAGTTCTTC. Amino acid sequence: CASSLDLDFDEQFF.

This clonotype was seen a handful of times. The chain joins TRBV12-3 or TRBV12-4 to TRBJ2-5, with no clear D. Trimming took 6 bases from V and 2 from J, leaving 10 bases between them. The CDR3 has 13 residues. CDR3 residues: CASRMDRQETQYF. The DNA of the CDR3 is TGTGCCAGCAGGATGGACCGTCAAGAGACCCAGTACTTC.

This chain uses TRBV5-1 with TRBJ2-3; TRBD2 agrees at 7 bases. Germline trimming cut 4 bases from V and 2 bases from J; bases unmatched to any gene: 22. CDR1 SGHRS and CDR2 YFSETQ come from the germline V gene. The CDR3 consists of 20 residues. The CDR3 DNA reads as TGCGCCAGCAGCACCAAATTAGCGGGCGGCGACGATCGACACACAGATACGCAGTATTTT. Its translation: CASSTKLAGGDDRHTDTQYF.

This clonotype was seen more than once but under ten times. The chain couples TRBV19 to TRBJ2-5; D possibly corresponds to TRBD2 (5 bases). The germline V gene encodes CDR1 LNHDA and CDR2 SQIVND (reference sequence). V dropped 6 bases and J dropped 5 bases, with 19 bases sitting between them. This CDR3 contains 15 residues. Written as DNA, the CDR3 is TGTGCCAGTAGCCCGAGGACTGTCTCTGGGGAGACCCAGTACTTC. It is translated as CASSPRTVSGETQYF.

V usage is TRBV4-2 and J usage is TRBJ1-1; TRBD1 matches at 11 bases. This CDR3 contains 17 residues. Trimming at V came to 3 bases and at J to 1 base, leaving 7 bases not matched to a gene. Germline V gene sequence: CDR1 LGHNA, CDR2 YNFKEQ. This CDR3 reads CASSQPGTGGRNTEAFF. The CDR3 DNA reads TGTGCCAGCAGCCAGCCTGGGACAGGGGGGAGGAACACTGAAGCTTTCTTT.

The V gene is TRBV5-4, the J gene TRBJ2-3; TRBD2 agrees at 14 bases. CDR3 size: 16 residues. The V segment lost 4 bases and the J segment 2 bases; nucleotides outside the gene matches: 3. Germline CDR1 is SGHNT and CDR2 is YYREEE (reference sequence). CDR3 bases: TGTGCCAGCAGCGGACTAGCGGGGGGTGCCACAGATACGCAGTATTTT. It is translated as CASSGLAGGATDTQYF.

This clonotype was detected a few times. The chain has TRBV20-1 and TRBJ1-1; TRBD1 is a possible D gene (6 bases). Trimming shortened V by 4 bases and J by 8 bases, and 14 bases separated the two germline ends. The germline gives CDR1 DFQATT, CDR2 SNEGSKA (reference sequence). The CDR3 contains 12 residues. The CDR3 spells CSAKGGLEEAFF. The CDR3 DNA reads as TGCAGTGCTAAGGGGGGACTAGAGGAAGCTTTCTTT.

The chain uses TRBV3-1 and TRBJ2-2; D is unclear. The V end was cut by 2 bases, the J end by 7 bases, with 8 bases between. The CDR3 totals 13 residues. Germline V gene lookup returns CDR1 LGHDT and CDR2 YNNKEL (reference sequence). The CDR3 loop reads CASSQYAIGELFF. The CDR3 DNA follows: TGTGCCAGCAGCCAATATGCAATCGGGGAGCTGTTTTTT.

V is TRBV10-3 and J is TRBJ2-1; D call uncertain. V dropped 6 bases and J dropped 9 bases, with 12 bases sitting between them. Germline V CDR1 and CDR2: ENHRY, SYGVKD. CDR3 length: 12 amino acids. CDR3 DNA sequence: TGTGCCATCAGGCCCTTAGCTGGTGAGCAGTTCTTC. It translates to CAIRPLAGEQFF.

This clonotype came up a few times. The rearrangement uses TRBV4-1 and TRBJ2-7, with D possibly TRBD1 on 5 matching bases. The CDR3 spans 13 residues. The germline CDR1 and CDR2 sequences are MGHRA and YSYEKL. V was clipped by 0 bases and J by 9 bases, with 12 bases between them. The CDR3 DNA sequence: TGCGCCAGCAGCCAAGATCTCGACAGTGTGCAGTACTTC. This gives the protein CASSQDLDSVQYF.

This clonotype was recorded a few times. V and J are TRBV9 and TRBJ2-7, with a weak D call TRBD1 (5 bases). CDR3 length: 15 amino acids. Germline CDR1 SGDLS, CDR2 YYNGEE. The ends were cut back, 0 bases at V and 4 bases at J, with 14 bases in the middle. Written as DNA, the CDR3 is TGTGCCAGCAGCGTAGCGACAGTACCTATTTACGAGCAGTACTTC. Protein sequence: CASSVATVPIYEQYF.

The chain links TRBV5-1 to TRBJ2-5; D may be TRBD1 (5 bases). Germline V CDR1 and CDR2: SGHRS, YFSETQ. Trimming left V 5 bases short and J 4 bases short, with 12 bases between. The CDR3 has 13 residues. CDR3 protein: CASSTQGGETQYF. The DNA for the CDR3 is TGCGCCAGCAGTACCCAGGGTGGAGAGACCCAGTACTTC.

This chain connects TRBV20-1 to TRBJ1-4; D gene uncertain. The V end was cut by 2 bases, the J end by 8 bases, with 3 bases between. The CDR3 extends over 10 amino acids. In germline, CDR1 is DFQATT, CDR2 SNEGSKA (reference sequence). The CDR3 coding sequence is TGCAGTGCTAGACGGGAAAAACTGTTTTTT. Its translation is CSARREKLFF.

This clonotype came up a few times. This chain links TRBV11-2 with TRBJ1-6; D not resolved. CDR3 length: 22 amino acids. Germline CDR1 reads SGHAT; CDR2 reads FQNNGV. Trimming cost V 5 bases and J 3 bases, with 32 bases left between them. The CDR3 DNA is TGTGCCAGCAGCACATTAGGGCGACCCAGGAGGACTAGAGTCTACTATAATTCACCCCTCCACTTT. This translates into CASSTLGRPRRTRVYYNSPLHF.

The CDR3 DNA sequence: TGTGCCAGCGCCGGCGACAGGGCCACTGAAGCTTTCTTT. Protein: CASAGDRATEAFF. The chain joins TRBV7-2 to TRBJ1-1; TRBD1 agrees at 7 bases. CDR1 and CDR2 (germline): SGHTA, FQGNSA. The V segment lost 8 bases and the J segment 4 bases; nucleotides outside the gene matches: 7. CDR3 length: 13 residues.

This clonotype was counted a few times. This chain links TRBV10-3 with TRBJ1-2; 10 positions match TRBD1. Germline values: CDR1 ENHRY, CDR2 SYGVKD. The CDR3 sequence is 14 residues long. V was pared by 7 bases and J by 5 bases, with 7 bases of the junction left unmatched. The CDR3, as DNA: TGTGCCATCAATACCCCGGACAGGGGGTATGGCTACACCTTC. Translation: CAINTPDRGYGYTF.

CDR3 DNA sequence: TGCGCCAGCAGCTTGGCCGCCGGCAGGGCTTTACAAGAGACCCAGTACTTC. It specifies CASSLAAGRALQETQYF. The gene calls are TRBV5-1 and TRBJ2-5, with D maybe TRBD1 (5 bases). The CDR3 spans 17 residues. V lost 0 bases and J lost 2, with 17 bases in between. CDR1 is SGHRS, CDR2 YFSETQ, per germline.

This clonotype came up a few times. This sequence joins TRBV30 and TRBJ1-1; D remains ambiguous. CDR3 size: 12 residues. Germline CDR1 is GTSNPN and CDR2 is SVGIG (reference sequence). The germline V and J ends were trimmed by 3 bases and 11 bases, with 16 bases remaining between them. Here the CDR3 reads CAWSARGPTAFF. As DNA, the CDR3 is TGTGCCTGGAGCGCTCGGGGTCCGACTGCTTTCTTT.

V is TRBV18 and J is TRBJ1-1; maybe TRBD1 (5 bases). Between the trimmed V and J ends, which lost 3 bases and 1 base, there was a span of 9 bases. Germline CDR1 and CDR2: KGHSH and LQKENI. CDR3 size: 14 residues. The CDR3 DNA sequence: TGTGCCAGCTCACCCCGGGACGGGAACACTGAAGCTTTCTTT. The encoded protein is CASSPRDGNTEAFF.

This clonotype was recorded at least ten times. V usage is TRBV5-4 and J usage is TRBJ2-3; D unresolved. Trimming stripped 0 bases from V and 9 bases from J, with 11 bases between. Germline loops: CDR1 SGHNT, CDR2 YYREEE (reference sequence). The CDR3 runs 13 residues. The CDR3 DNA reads TGTGCCAGCAGCTTGGATTGGCGCGAGACGCAGTATTTT. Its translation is CASSLDWRETQYF.

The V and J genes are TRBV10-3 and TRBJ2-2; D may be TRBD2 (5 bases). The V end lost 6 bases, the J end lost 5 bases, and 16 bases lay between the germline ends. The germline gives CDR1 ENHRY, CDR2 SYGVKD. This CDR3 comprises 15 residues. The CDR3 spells CAIRDLGGGTGELFF. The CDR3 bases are TGTGCCATCAGGGACTTAGGAGGTGGGACCGGGGAGCTGTTTTTT.

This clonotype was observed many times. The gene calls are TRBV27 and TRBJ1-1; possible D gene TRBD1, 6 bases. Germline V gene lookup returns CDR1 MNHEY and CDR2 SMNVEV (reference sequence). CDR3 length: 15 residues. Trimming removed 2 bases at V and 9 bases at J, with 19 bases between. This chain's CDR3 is CASSLVPGHSSKAFF. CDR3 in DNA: TGTGCCAGCAGTTTAGTCCCGGGACACTCCTCAAAAGCTTTCTTT.

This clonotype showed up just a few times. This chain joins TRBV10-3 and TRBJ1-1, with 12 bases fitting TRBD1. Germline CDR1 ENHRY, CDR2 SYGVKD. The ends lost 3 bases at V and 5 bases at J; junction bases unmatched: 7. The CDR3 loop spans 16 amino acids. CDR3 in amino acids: CAISDGTGGFRTEAFF. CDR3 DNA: TGTGCCATCAGTGACGGGACAGGGGGCTTCAGGACTGAAGCTTTCTTT.

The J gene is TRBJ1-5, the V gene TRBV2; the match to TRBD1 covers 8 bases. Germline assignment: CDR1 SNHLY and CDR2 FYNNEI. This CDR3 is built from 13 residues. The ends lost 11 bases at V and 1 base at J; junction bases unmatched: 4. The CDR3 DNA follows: TGTGCCTTCCAGGGGGCCAGCAATCAGCCCCAGCATTTT. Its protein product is CAFQGASNQPQHF.

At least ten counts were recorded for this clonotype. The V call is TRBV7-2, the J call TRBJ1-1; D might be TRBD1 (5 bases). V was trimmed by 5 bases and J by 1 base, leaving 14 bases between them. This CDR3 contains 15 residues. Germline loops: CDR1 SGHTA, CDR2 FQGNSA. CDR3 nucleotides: TGTGCCAGCAGCCTTACCGGGACTGCGAACACTGAAGCTTTCTTT. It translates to CASSLTGTANTEAFF.